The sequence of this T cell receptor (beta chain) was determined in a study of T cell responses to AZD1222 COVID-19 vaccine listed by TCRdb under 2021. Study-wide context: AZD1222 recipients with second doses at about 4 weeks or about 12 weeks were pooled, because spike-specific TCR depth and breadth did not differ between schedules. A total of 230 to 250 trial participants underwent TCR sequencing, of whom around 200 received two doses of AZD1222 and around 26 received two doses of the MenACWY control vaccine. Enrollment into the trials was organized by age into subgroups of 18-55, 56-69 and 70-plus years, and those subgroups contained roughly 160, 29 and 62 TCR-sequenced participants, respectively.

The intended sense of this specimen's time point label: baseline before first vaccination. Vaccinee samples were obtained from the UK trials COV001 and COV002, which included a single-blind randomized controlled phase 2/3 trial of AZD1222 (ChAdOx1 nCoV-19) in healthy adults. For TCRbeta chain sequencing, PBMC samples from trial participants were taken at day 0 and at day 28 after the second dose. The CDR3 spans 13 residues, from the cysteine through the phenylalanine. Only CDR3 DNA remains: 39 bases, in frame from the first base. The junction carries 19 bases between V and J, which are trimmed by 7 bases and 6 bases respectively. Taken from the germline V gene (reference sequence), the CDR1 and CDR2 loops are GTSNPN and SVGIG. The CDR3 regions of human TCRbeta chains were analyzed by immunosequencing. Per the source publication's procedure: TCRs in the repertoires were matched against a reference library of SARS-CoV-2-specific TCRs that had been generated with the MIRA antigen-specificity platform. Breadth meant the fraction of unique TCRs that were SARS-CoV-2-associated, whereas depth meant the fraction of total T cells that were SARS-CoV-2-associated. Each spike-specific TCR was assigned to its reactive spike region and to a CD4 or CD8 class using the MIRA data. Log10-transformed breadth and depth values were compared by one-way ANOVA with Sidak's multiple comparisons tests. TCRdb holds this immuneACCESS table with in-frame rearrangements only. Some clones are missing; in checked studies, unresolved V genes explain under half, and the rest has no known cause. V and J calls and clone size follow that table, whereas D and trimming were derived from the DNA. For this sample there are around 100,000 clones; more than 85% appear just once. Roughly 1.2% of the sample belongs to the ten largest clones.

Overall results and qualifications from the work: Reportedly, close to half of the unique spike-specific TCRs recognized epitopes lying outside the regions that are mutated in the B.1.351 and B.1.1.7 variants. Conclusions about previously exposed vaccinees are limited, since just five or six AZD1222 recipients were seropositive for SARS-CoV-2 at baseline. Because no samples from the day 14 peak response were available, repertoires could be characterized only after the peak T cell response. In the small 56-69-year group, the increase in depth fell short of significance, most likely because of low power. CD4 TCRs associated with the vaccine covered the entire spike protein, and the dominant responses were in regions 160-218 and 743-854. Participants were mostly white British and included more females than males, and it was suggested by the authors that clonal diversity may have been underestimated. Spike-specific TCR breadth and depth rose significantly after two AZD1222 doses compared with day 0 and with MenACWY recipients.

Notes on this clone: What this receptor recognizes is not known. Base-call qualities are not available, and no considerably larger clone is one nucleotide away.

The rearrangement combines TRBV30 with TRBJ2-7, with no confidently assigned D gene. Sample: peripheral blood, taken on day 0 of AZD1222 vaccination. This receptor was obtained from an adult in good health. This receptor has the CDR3 CAYQPGSAGEQYF. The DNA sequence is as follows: TGTGCCTACCAACCAGGTTCTGCCGGCGAGCAGTACTTC.